This T cell receptor (beta chain) was captured in a study of blood T cell repertoires in COVID-19. Overall study context: T cells, B-cell-depleted T cells, or PBMCs provided the cDNA or gDNA that served as material.

This table comes from immunoSEQ multiplex PCR, and its TCRdb copy is limited to in-frame clones, with some not included. The repertoire holds tens of thousands of clones, 85% seen once, with 3.8% in the top ten. Germline trimming cut 5 bases from V and 1 base from J; bases unmatched to any gene: 7. This CDR3 has 15 residues. CDR1 is SGHAT, CDR2 FQNNGV, per germline. Material: peripheral blood. This receptor was obtained from a man between 60 and 75 years old with acute or convalescent COVID-19. The chain couples TRBV11-2 to TRBJ2-5, with 7 bases lining up with TRBD2. The CDR3 region has the DNA TGTGCCAGCAGCGCCCGGACTAGGCGCCAAGAGACCCAGTACTTC. It codes for CASSARTRRQETQYF.